This T cell receptor (beta chain) is from a study of CD8 T cells in Susac syndrome. Germline CDR1 reads SGDLS; CDR2 reads YYNGEE. The CDR3 length is 14 residues. Trimming took 3 bases from V and 5 from J; bases not matched to a gene: 6. After extraction with the RNeasy kit, roughly 0.5 to 1 ug of the RNA was reverse transcribed using random hexamers. TCRdb reanalysed the immunoSEQ multiplex PCR reads using MiXCR and keeps one entry per CDR3 protein. Here the sample spans some 130,000 distinct CDR3 sequences, over 90% being singletons. The chain carries TRBV9 and TRBJ2-5, with 8 nucleotides matching TRBD2. The sample was CD8+ T cells from PBMCs. The TCR was taken from a human donor with Susac syndrome. CDR3 sequence (DNA): TGTGCCAGCAGCGGGAGCGGGAGAGTTGAGACCCAGTACTTC. This codes for CASSGSGRVETQYF.